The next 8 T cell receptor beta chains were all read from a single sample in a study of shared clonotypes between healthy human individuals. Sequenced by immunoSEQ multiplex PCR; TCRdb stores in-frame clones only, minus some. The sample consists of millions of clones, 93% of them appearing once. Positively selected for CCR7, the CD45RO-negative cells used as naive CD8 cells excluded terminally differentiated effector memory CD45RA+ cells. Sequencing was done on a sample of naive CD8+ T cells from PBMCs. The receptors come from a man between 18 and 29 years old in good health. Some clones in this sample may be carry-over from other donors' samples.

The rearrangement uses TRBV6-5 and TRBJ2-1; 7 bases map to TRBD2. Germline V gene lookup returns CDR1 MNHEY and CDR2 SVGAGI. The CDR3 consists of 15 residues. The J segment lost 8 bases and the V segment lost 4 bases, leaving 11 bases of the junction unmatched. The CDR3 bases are TGTGCCAGCAGTTTGGCGGGAGCGAGGACCGATGAGCAGTTCTTC. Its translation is CASSLAGARTDEQFF.

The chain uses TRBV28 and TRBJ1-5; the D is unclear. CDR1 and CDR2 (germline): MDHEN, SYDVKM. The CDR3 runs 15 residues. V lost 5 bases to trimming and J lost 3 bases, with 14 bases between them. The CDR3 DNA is TGTGCCAGCAGTGGATTTGGACGGGACAATCAGCCCCAGCATTTT. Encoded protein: CASSGFGRDNQPQHF.

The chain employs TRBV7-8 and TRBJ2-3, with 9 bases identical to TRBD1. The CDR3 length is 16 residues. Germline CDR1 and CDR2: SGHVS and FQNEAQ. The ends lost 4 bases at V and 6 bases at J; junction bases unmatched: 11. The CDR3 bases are TGTGCCAGCAGCTGGGGCCGACAGGGGGAGAGGGATACGCAGTATTTT. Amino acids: CASSWGRQGERDTQYF.

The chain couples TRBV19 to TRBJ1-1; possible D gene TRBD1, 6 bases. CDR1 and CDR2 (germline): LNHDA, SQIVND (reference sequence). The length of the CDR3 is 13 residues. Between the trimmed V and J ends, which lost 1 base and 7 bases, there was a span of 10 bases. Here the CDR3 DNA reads TGTGCCAGTAGTATAGCGGGGGCTAATGAAGCTTTCTTT. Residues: CASSIAGANEAFF.

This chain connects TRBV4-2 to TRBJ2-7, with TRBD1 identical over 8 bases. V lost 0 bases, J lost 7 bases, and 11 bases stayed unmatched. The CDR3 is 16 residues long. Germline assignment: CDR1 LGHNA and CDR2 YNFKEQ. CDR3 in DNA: TGTGCCAGCAGCCAAGAATTCGGGACAGGCGCCGGTGAGCAGTACTTC. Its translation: CASSQEFGTGAGEQYF.

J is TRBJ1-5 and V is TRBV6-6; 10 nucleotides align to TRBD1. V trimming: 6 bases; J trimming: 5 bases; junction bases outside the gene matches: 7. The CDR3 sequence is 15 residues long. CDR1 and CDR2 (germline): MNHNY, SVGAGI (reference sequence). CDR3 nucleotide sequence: TGTGCCAGCAGCTATACGACAGGGGGCGATCAGCCCCAGCATTTT. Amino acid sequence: CASSYTTGGDQPQHF.

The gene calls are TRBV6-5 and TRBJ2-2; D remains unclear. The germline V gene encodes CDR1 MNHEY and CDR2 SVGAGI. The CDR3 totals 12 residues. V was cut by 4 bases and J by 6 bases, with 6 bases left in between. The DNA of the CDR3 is TGTGCCAGCAGTTTCGGTCCCGGGGAGCTGTTTTTT. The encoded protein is CASSFGPGELFF.

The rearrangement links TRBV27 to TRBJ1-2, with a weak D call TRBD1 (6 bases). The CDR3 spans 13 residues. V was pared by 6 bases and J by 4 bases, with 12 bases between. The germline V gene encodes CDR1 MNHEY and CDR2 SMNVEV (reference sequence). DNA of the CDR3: TGTGCCAGCAGCCCCGGACAGATCTATGGCTACACCTTC. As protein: CASSPGQIYGYTF.